This passage covers 18 T cell receptor beta chains from one sample sequenced in a study of T cell clonality in common variable immunodeficiency (dated by TCRdb to about 2015). Libraries were prepared through the immunoSEQ multiplex PCR assay. The clones in this table, taken by TCRdb from immuneACCESS, are in-frame only. Not every clone is retained; where verified, under half of the shortfall comes from an unresolved V gene, and the cause of the rest is unknown. This sample has more than 55,000 clones in the table, none counted a single time. The top ten clones comprise about 0.85% of the sample. Sequencing input: peripheral blood mononuclear cells. The receptor set was obtained from a person aged 18 to 70 in good health.

This clone appeared many times. The read terminates 3 residues ahead of where the CDR3 ends, so the germline J gene completes it. This chain connects TRBV29-1 to TRBJ1-2; 10 nucleotides match TRBD1. Per the germline V gene, CDR1 is SQVTM and CDR2 is ANQGSEA. The CDR3 spans 12 residues. The ends lost 6 bases at V and 4 bases at J; junction bases unmatched: 2. CDR3 DNA (partial): TGCAGCGTGGGACAGGGGAGCTATGGC. Translated, it gives CSVGQGSYG. The whole CDR3 sequence reads CSVGQGSYGYTF. Full variable domain (outside the CDR3, taken from reference TRBV29-1 and TRBJ1-2): SAVISQKPSRDICQRGTSLTIQCQVDSQVTMMFWYRQQPGQSLTLIATANQGSEATYESGFVIDKFPISRPNLTFSTLTVSNMSPEDSSIYLCSVGQGSYGYTFGSGTRLTVV.

There are many counts of this clone. The read gets to within 3 residues of the CDR3 end, and the germline J gene fills in the rest. V usage is TRBV20-1 and J usage is TRBJ2-1; 11 bases fit TRBD1. Germline V gives CDR1 DFQATT, CDR2 SNEGSKA (reference sequence). The CDR3 loop spans 16 amino acids. J was trimmed by 9 bases and V by 5 bases; bases with no gene match: 15. The DNA read from the CDR3 is TGCAGTGCTCCACCAATAACCGGGACAGGGGGTGGTGAG. Translated, it gives CSAPPITGTGGGE. The whole CDR3 is CSAPPITGTGGGEQFF.

This clone was observed at least ten times. The junction differs from germline at one of its ends, possibly a read error. The read ends 3 residues before the CDR3 terminus; that terminus is restored from the germline J gene. This sequence joins TRBV4-2 and TRBJ1-6, with a tentative D call TRBD1 (6 bases). CDR3 length: 17 amino acids. The germline V gene encodes CDR1 LGHNA and CDR2 YNFKEQ. The CDR3 bases that were read are TGCGCCAGCAGCCAAGGGGTTTCAGGGGACTATAATTCACCC. Translating gives CASSQGVSGDYNSP. The CDR3 as a whole reads CASSQGVSGDYNSPLHF.

This clone was seen at least ten times. The read stops 3 residues short of the end of the CDR3; the missing end is completed from the germline J gene. This sequence joins TRBV9 and TRBJ2-5, with D perhaps TRBD2 (5 bases). The germline CDR1 and CDR2 sequences are SGDLS and YYNGEE. V lost 2 bases to trimming and J lost 1 base, with 12 bases between them. CDR3 length equals 15 residues. The sequenced CDR3 bases are TGTGCCAGCAGCGTGGGCGGACTGAGCCAAGAGACC. This encodes CASSVGGLSQET. The whole CDR3 reads CASSVGGLSQETQYF.

This clone was picked up many times. The sequence runs out 3 residues before the end of the CDR3; the remainder is reconstructed from the germline J gene. The V and J genes are TRBV12-3 or TRBV12-4 and TRBJ1-6; D is unclear. The CDR3 sequence is 13 residues long. V lost 3 bases and J 6 bases, leaving 6 bases between the germline ends. CDR3 DNA, as far as it was read: TGTGCCAGCAGTTTCTGGCCTAATTCACCC. It yields the protein CASSFWPNSP. The entire CDR3 protein is CASSFWPNSPLHF.

At least ten counts were recorded for this clone. The read falls 3 residues short of the CDR3 end, and the missing part is taken from the germline J gene. This chain connects TRBV30 to TRBJ1-4, with D hard to call. Germline V gene lookup returns CDR1 GTSNPN and CDR2 SVGIG (reference sequence). The CDR3 has 14 residues. The CDR3 DNA, read in part, is TGTGCCGGGTCACTTGGCCAGGAATATTCACCA. This codes for CAGSLGQEYSP. The CDR3 in its entirety is CAGSLGQEYSPLFF.

This clone was found a few times. The CDR3 end lies 3 residues beyond the end of the read and is filled in from the germline J gene. V gene TRBV2 combines with J gene TRBJ2-4, with 9 bases aligning to TRBD2. The CDR3 consists of 16 residues. The V gene end was trimmed by 5 bases and the J gene end by 4 bases; junction bases not matched to a gene: 9. Germline CDR1 is SNHLY and CDR2 is FYNNEI. The CDR3 DNA, read in part, is TGTGCCAGCAGTAATGGGTCTAGCGGGAAGAAAAACATT. Protein: CASSNGSSGKKNI. The entire CDR3 protein reads CASSNGSSGKKNIQYF.

The sample holds many counts of this clone. The missing CDR3 end, 3 residues past where the read stops, is filled in from the germline J gene. This chain uses TRBV18 with TRBJ2-5; TRBD1 aligns across 8 bases. The V and J ends lost 5 bases and 1 base, in that order; junction bases with no gene match: 6. Germline CDR1 reads KGHSH; CDR2 reads LQKENI. The CDR3 totals 15 residues. The CDR3 sequence is CASSSGQAIQETQYF. The CDR3 DNA, read in part, is TGTGCCAGCTCATCGGGACAGGCGATCCAAGAGACC.

On this clone: The read ends 3 residues shy of where the CDR3 ends; the end is completed using the germline J gene. The J gene is TRBJ2-3, the V gene TRBV19, with D unresolved. The CDR3 length is 13 residues. Germline V gene lookup returns CDR1 LNHDA and CDR2 SQIVND (reference sequence). The DNA read from the CDR3 is TGTGCCAGTAGTATCACTAAATCGGCGACG. It specifies CASSITKSAT. The whole CDR3 protein is CASSITKSATQYF.

This clone was detected ten times or more. The sequenced fragment ends 3 residues before the CDR3 boundary, so the rest is inferred from the germline J gene. The genes are TRBV20-1 and TRBJ2-3, with 13 bases lining up with TRBD2. After removal of 1 base from V and 5 bases from J, the junction contained 6 bases not matched to a gene. Germline CDR1 and CDR2: DFQATT and SNEGSKA (reference sequence). This CDR3 has 16 amino acids. CDR3 bases read: TGCAGTGCTAGAGGGACTAGCGGGAGTTCTGAAGATACG. Its translation is CSARGTSGSSEDT. The full CDR3 protein is CSARGTSGSSEDTQYF.

This clone came up many times. Coverage ceases 3 residues before the CDR3 finishes, and the germline J gene fills in the end. The chain has TRBV19 and TRBJ2-2; tentatively, D is TRBD1 (6 bases). This CDR3 has 13 amino acids. Germline lookup yields CDR1 LNHDA and CDR2 SQIVND (reference sequence). CDR3 DNA, as far as it was read: TGTGCCAGTAGTATAGCCTCGACAGGTTCG. It codes for CASSIASTGS. The full CDR3 sequence reads CASSIASTGSLFF.

This clone was seen many times. The missing CDR3 end, 3 residues past where the read stops, is filled in from the germline J gene. The chain is built from TRBV2 and TRBJ1-2, with D possibly being TRBD1 (5 bases). This CDR3 has 14 residues. The germline gives CDR1 SNHLY, CDR2 FYNNEI. Trimming removed 7 bases from V and 4 bases from J, with 16 bases in between. The sequenced CDR3 bases are TGTGCCAGCAACCTTAGACAGCAGTTCTATGGC. Encoded protein: CASNLRQQFYG. The full CDR3 is CASNLRQQFYGYTF.

This clone has ten or more counts. The CDR3 end is not reached by the read, which stops 3 residues before it; the germline J gene fills it in. The chain is built from TRBV20-1 and TRBJ2-7; 12 positions match TRBD2. The J segment lost 5 bases and the V segment lost 2 bases, leaving 7 bases of the junction unmatched. The germline V gene encodes CDR1 DFQATT and CDR2 SNEGSKA (reference sequence). The CDR3 extends over 15 amino acids. The DNA read from the CDR3 is TGCAGTGCTAGACAACTAGCGGGAGGCGTCCACGAG. Translation: CSARQLAGGVHE. In full, the CDR3 reads CSARQLAGGVHEQYF.

This clone was seen many times. The CDR3 is cut off 3 residues early in the read; its end comes from the germline J gene. V usage is TRBV28 and J usage is TRBJ1-5, with D unclear. Germline CDR1 reads MDHEN; CDR2 reads SYDVKM. Trimming removed 0 bases from V and 4 bases from J, with 13 bases in between. The CDR3 length is 16 residues. CDR3 DNA (partial): TGTGCCAGCAGTTTATGGGTCCCCCAAAGGAATCAGCCC. Translation gives CASSLWVPQRNQP. The CDR3 in its entirety is CASSLWVPQRNQPQHF.

This clone was observed many times. The read ends 3 residues early relative to the CDR3; the germline J gene fills the gap. This chain joins TRBV6-2 or TRBV6-3 and TRBJ2-1, with TRBD1 as a possible D gene (7 bases). Trimming stripped 4 bases from V and 9 bases from J, with 16 bases between. Germline V lookup: CDR1 MNHEY, CDR2 SVGEGT. The CDR3 contains 14 residues. The CDR3 here is CASSSPGGGSEQFF. The sequenced part of the CDR3 DNA is TGTGCCAGCAGTTCCCCAGGGGGAGGTAGTGAG.

There are many counts of this clone. The read falls 3 residues short of the CDR3 end, and the missing part is taken from the germline J gene. This chain joins TRBV5-6 and TRBJ2-2, with 10 bases identical to TRBD1. There are 15 residues in the CDR3. The germline CDR1 and CDR2 sequences are SGHDT and YYEEEE. The sequenced CDR3 bases are TGTGCCAGCAGCCAGGGACAGGGGTATAATTCACCG. Protein product: CASSQGQGYNSP. The whole CDR3 sequence is CASSQGQGYNSPLFF.

This clone was observed at least ten times. Coverage ceases 3 residues before the CDR3 finishes, and the germline J gene fills in the end. The V gene is TRBV2, the J gene TRBJ2-1; the match to TRBD2 covers 14 bases. Germline V gives CDR1 SNHLY, CDR2 FYNNEI. The V and J ends lost 5 bases and 7 bases, in that order; junction bases with no gene match: 4. The CDR3 runs to 15 residues. The part of the CDR3 DNA that was read is TGTGCCAGCAGTTTACGACTAGCGGGGGGGAATGAG. It codes for CASSLRLAGGNE. The complete CDR3 sequence is CASSLRLAGGNEQFF.

In its sample, this clone was seen many times. The read comes to an end 3 residues before the CDR3 does, leaving the germline J gene to fill in the end. V gene TRBV19 combines with J gene TRBJ1-4; 7 bases map to TRBD1. Trimming took 6 bases from V and 3 from J; bases not matched to a gene: 4. Germline V gene data show CDR1 as LNHDA and CDR2 as SQIVND (reference sequence). The CDR3 spans 14 residues. CDR3 DNA (partial): TGTGCCAGTAGCACGGGACAGCCTAATGAAAAA. Amino acid sequence: CASSTGQPNEK. The entire CDR3 protein reads CASSTGQPNEKLFF.